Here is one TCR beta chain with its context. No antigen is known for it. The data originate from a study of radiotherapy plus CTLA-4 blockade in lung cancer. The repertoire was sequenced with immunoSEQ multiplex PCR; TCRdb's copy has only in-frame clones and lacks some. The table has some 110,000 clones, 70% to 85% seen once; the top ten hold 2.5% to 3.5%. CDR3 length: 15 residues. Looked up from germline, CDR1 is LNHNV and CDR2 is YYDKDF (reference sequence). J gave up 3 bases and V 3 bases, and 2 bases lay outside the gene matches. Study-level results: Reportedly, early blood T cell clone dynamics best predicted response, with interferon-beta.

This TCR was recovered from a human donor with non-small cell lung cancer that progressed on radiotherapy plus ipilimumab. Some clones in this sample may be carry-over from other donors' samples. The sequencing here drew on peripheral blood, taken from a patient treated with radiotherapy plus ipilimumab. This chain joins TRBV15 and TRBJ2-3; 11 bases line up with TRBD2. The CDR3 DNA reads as TGTGCCACCAGCAGGTTAGCGGGGGGGACAGATACGCAGTATTTT. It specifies CATSRLAGGTDTQYF.